These 24 T cell receptor beta chains were sequenced from one sample in a study of blood T cell repertoires in COVID-19. Generated by immunoSEQ multiplex PCR, the TCRdb table keeps only in-frame clones and is missing some. The sample lists roughly 390,000 clones; about 87% were seen once. Sequencing input: peripheral blood. The receptor set was obtained from a woman in her twenties or thirties with COVID-19, enrolled during active disease.

The chain uses TRBV7-9 and TRBJ2-1; 9 bases align to TRBD1. Trimming cost V 4 bases and J 7 bases; bases outside gene matches: 8. Germline V gene data show CDR1 as SEHNR and CDR2 as FQNEAQ (reference sequence). This CDR3 has 15 residues. The CDR3 bases are TGTGCCAGCAGCTCCTGGACAGGGGAGGGGAATGAGCAGTTCTTC. Translating it yields CASSSWTGEGNEQFF.

The genes are TRBV19 and TRBJ2-7, with 8 nucleotides matching TRBD1. Germline V gene sequence: CDR1 LNHDA, CDR2 SQIVND (reference sequence). This CDR3 has 15 residues. The V and J ends lost 8 bases and 1 base, in that order; junction bases with no gene match: 10. The DNA for the CDR3 is TGTGCCAGTCCCTCTTCAGGGGGCAGGTCCTACGAGCAGTACTTC. This encodes CASPSSGGRSYEQYF.

The V call is TRBV6-5, the J call TRBJ2-7; 13 nucleotides align to TRBD2. The CDR3 length is 15 residues. Germline V CDR1 and CDR2: MNHEY, SVGAGI. The V gene end was trimmed by 5 bases and the J gene end by 5 bases; junction bases not matched to a gene: 6. CDR3 loop: CASSPRLAGGHEQYF. The CDR3 region has the DNA TGTGCCAGCAGTCCCCGACTAGCGGGAGGACACGAGCAGTACTTC.

The V gene is TRBV5-5, the J gene TRBJ2-7; possible D gene TRBD2, 7 bases. The germline V and J ends were trimmed by 0 bases and 2 bases, with 12 bases remaining between them. The CDR3 consists of 15 residues. Germline loops: CDR1 SGHKS, CDR2 YYEKEE (reference sequence). The CDR3 protein is CASSLESRGPYEQYF. DNA of the CDR3: TGTGCCAGCAGCTTGGAGTCGCGGGGGCCCTACGAGCAGTACTTC.

The rearrangement uses TRBV6-1 and TRBJ1-1, with D possibly TRBD1 on 6 matching bases. V was clipped by 2 bases and J by 0 bases, with 10 bases between them. CDR3 length: 15 amino acids. Germline V lookup: CDR1 MNHNS, CDR2 SASEGT. Here the CDR3 DNA reads TGTGCCAGCAGTGAATTACCAGGGGTGAACACTGAAGCTTTCTTT. Amino acids: CASSELPGVNTEAFF.

This clone was seen a single time. The rearrangement joins TRBV5-5 to TRBJ2-3, with 8 bases fitting TRBD2. The CDR3 consists of 14 residues. V shed 2 bases and J 3 bases; nucleotides not matched to a gene: 2. The germline gives CDR1 SGHKS, CDR2 YYEKEE (reference sequence). The CDR3 sequence is CASSLSGSTDTQYF. The CDR3, as DNA: TGTGCCAGCAGCTTAAGCGGGAGTACAGATACGCAGTATTTT.

CDR3 in amino acids: CASSSRGQGYSYEQYF. The CDR3 region has the DNA TGTGCCAGCAGCTCGCGAGGACAGGGGTACTCCTACGAGCAGTACTTC. The chain has TRBV13 and TRBJ2-7; the match to TRBD1 covers 9 bases. CDR3 length: 16 amino acids. Germline CDR1 PRHDT, CDR2 FYEKMQ (reference sequence). With V trimmed by 4 bases and J by 0 bases, 7 bases remained unmatched.

The V and J genes are TRBV2 and TRBJ2-1, with D perhaps matching TRBD1 (6 bases). V was clipped by 5 bases and J by 7 bases, with 15 bases between them. There are 14 residues in the CDR3. Germline V gives CDR1 SNHLY, CDR2 FYNNEI. CDR3 amino acids: CASSTGLGANEQFF. Here the CDR3 DNA reads TGTGCCAGCAGTACAGGGTTAGGGGCAAATGAGCAGTTCTTC.

The chain couples TRBV19 to TRBJ1-1, with a possible D match to TRBD1 (6 bases). Looked up from germline, CDR1 is LNHDA and CDR2 is SQIVND (reference sequence). This CDR3 spans 14 amino acids. V was trimmed by 5 bases and J by 5 bases, leaving 15 bases between them. CDR3 DNA: TGTGCCAGTAGTCTTACAGGGTCGGGAACTGAAGCTTTCTTT. Protein: CASSLTGSGTEAFF.

The chain links TRBV6-5 to TRBJ2-3; 7 nucleotides match TRBD2. CDR1 and CDR2 (germline): MNHEY, SVGAGI. Losses at the gene ends were 6 bases for V and 1 base for J; bases not matched to a gene: 7. This CDR3 is 15 amino acids long. CDR3 in amino acids: CASRDRDYGTDTQYF. CDR3 nucleotides: TGTGCCAGCAGGGACCGGGACTACGGCACAGATACGCAGTATTTT.

This chain links TRBV15 with TRBJ1-5, with 7 bases fitting TRBD1. The CDR3 covers 16 residues. CDR1 and CDR2 (germline): LNHNV, YYDKDF (reference sequence). Trimming cost V 2 bases and J 7 bases; bases outside gene matches: 11. The CDR3 spells CATSRRFETGLQPQHF. CDR3 nucleotides: TGTGCCACCAGCAGAAGATTCGAGACAGGGCTCCAGCCCCAGCATTTT.

The rearrangement uses TRBV11-2 and TRBJ2-7, with a possible D match to TRBD2 (6 bases). The CDR3 runs to 16 residues. Germline V gives CDR1 SGHAT, CDR2 FQNNGV. Trimming took 0 bases from V and 2 from J, leaving 14 bases between them. The CDR3 nucleotides are TGTGCCAGCAGCTTAGATCTGGTTAGCGGAACCTACGAGCAGTACTTC. Protein sequence: CASSLDLVSGTYEQYF.

The CDR3 sequence is CASSPGQYNSPLHF. CDR3 nucleotides: TGTGCCAGCAGCCCGGGACAGTATAATTCACCCCTCCACTTT. This sequence joins TRBV9 and TRBJ1-6; 7 bases are a match to TRBD1. The CDR3 spans 14 residues. Germline CDR1 reads SGDLS; CDR2 reads YYNGEE. V was clipped by 4 bases and J by 4 bases; unmatched bases: 2.

The table lists this clone with a few counts. The chain employs TRBV4-1 and TRBJ2-7; maybe TRBD2 (5 bases). The V gene's germline CDR1 is MGHRA and CDR2 YSYEKL. The CDR3 spans 18 residues. The V end was cut by 1 base, the J end by 0 bases, with 19 bases between. Here the CDR3 DNA reads TGCGCCAGCAGCCAAGGAGGTGGAAGCGGCGATAGCTCCTACGAGCAGTACTTC. This encodes CASSQGGGSGDSSYEQYF.

The chain has TRBV5-4 and TRBJ2-7; 9 positions match TRBD2. The J segment lost 6 bases and the V segment lost 3 bases, leaving 10 bases of the junction unmatched. Germline CDR1 is SGHNT and CDR2 is YYREEE (reference sequence). This CDR3 region has 15 residues. CDR3 nucleotide sequence: TGTGCCAGCAGCTCCAGACTAGCGGACCGGGGCGAGCAGTACTTC. Residues: CASSSRLADRGEQYF.

The chain has TRBV6-5 and TRBJ1-1, with D unresolved. V was shortened by 6 bases and J by 4 bases, with 12 bases between the two germline ends. CDR1 and CDR2 (germline): MNHEY, SVGAGI. The CDR3 contains 13 residues. This chain's CDR3 is CASSREVFTEAFF. The CDR3 DNA reads TGTGCCAGCAGCCGCGAAGTTTTCACTGAAGCTTTCTTT.

This rearrangement joins TRBV10-1 to TRBJ2-1; 10 bases agree with TRBD2. This CDR3 comprises 16 residues. V trimming: 5 bases; J trimming: 7 bases; junction bases outside the gene matches: 11. Germline lookup yields CDR1 WNHNN and CDR2 SYGVQD (reference sequence). CDR3 DNA: TGCGCCAGCAGTCCCATAGCGGGAGGAAAGGGTAATGAGCAGTTCTTC. Amino acid sequence: CASSPIAGGKGNEQFF.

The chain couples TRBV19 to TRBJ1-4; no clear D gene. Trimming took 5 bases from V and 14 from J, leaving 18 bases between them. The CDR3 totals 13 residues. Germline V CDR1 and CDR2: LNHDA, SQIVND (reference sequence). CDR3 in amino acids: CASSLPLGAHLFF. The CDR3, as DNA: TGTGCCAGTAGTCTCCCTTTGGGAGCTCATCTGTTTTTT.

V gene TRBV2 combines with J gene TRBJ2-7; D perhaps matches TRBD2 (6 bases). V lost 6 bases to trimming and J lost 3 bases, with 9 bases between them. Germline V gene data show CDR1 as SNHLY and CDR2 as FYNNEI. The CDR3 loop spans 12 amino acids. As DNA, the CDR3 is TGTGCCAGCAGCCGGGACTTCTACGAGCAGTACTTC. Its protein product is CASSRDFYEQYF.

The V gene is TRBV10-1, the J gene TRBJ2-3; D perhaps matches TRBD2 (6 bases). The V end was cut by 7 bases, the J end by 2 bases, with 16 bases between. In germline, CDR1 is WNHNN, CDR2 SYGVQD (reference sequence). CDR3 length: 15 amino acids. The CDR3 region is CASIPGGLTTDTQYF. The CDR3 DNA reads TGCGCCAGCATCCCTGGGGGACTCACCACAGATACGCAGTATTTT.

The chain joins TRBV5-8 to TRBJ2-5; TRBD2 agrees at 11 bases. The CDR3 extends over 15 amino acids. Trimming at V came to 2 bases and at J to 4 bases, leaving 4 bases not matched to a gene. CDR1 and CDR2 from the germline V gene are SGHTS and YDEGEE. The CDR3: CASSFGGTSGETQYF. As DNA, the CDR3 is TGTGCCAGCAGCTTTGGAGGGACTAGCGGAGAGACCCAGTACTTC.

The chain carries TRBV2 and TRBJ1-3; TRBD1 agrees at 10 bases. The J segment lost 1 base and the V segment lost 7 bases, leaving 25 bases of the junction unmatched. CDR1 is SNHLY, CDR2 FYNNEI, per germline. The CDR3 has 22 amino acids. The CDR3 region is CASTRRGKTGGTARSSGNTIYF. The CDR3 DNA reads TGTGCCAGCACTAGGAGAGGGAAGACAGGGGGCACCGCTCGTTCTTCTGGAAACACCATATATTTT. Together with reference TRBV2 and TRBJ1-3, the CDR3 gives the full variable domain: EPEVTQTPSHQVTQMGQEVILRCVPISNHLYFYWYRQILGQKVEFLVSFYNNEISEKSEIFDDQFSVERPDGSNFTLKIRSTKLEDSAMYFCASTRRGKTGGTARSSGNTIYFGEGSWLTVV.

The chain links TRBV4-2 to TRBJ1-2, with D possibly TRBD1 on 5 matching bases. This CDR3 is built from 15 residues. Germline loops: CDR1 LGHNA, CDR2 YNFKEQ. V dropped 1 base and J dropped 6 bases, with 15 bases sitting between them. CDR3 sequence (DNA): TGTGCCAGCAGCCAAGCCGGGGGACCCGCGGATGGCTACACCTTC. Its translation is CASSQAGGPADGYTF.

This chain uses TRBV6-5 with TRBJ2-1; TRBD2 matches at 8 bases. The CDR3 is made up of 14 amino acids. Looked up from germline, CDR1 is MNHEY and CDR2 is SVGAGI. Trimming cost V 6 bases and J 0 bases; bases outside gene matches: 1. CDR3 in DNA: TGTGCCAGCAGACTAGCGGTCTCCTACAATGAGCAGTTCTTC. Its translation is CASRLAVSYNEQFF.